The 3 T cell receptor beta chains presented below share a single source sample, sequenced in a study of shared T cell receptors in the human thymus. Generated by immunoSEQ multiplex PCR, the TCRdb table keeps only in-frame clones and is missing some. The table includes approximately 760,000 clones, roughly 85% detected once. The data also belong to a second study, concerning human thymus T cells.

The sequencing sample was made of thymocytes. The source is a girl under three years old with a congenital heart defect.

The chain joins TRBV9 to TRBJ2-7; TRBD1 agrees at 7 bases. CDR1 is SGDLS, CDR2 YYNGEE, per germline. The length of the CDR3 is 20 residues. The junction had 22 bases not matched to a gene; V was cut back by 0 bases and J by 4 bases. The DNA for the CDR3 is TGTGCCAGCAGCGTAGCCCCAACAATTCAGAACAGGGGACCCCCTTACGAGCAGTACTTC. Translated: CASSVAPTIQNRGPPYEQYF.

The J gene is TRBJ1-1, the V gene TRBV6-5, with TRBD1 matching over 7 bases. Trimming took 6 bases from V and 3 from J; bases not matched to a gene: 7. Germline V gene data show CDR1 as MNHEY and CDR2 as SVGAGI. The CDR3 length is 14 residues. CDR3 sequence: CASRPQGTDTEAFF. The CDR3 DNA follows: TGTGCCAGCAGACCACAGGGGACAGACACTGAAGCTTTCTTT.

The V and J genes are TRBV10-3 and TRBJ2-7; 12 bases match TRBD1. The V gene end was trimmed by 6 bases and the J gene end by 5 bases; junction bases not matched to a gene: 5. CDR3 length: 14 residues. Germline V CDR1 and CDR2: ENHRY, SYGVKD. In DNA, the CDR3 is TGTGCCATCAGACCCGGGACAGGGGGCCACGAGCAGTACTTC. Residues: CAIRPGTGGHEQYF.